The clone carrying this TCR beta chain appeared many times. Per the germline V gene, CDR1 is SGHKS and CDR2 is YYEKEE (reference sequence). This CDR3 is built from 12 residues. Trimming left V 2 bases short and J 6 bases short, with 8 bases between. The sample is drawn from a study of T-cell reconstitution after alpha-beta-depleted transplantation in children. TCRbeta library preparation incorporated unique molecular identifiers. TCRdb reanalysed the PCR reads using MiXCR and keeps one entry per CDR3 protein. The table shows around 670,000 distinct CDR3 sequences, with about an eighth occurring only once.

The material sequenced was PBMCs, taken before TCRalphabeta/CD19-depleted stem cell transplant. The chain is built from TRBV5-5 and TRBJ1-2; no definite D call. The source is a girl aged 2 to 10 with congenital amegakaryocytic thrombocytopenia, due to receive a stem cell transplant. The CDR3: CASSFPGHGYTF. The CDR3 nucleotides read TGTGCCAGCAGCTTCCCCGGCCATGGCTACACCTTC.